This T cell receptor beta chain originates from a study of T-cell reconstitution after alpha-beta-depleted transplantation in children. Comments on this clonotype: Its antigen is undetermined.

Findings of the study overall: The main origin of T-cell counts and diversity one year after transplant was newly produced T cells. Recipient T cells and thymic progenitors that survived gave rise to the high TCRbeta diversity observed at day 60 in some patients.

Unique molecular identifiers were built into the TCRbeta library. TCRdb itself ran the PCR reads through MiXCR, one entry per CDR3 protein. The repertoire has 330,000 or so distinct CDR3 sequences, just over 7.5% of them found once; the top ten carry approximately 9%. The CDR3 sequence is 17 residues long. Germline CDR1 DFQATT, CDR2 SNEGSKA (reference sequence). V shed 7 bases and J shed 1 base, with 25 bases lying between them. The clonotype comes from a female patient aged 2-10 years who had a stem cell transplant for Fanconi anemia, so the T cells may come from the graft donor. Here the sequenced sample was peripheral blood, taken 360 days after TCRalphabeta/CD19-depleted stem cell transplant. The chain employs TRBV20-1 and TRBJ1-2; D ambiguous. The CDR3 DNA reads as TGCAGTGACCACCCGGAAGGGTGGAGTACCGTTAACTATGGCTACACCTTC. Its protein product is CSDHPEGWSTVNYGYTF.